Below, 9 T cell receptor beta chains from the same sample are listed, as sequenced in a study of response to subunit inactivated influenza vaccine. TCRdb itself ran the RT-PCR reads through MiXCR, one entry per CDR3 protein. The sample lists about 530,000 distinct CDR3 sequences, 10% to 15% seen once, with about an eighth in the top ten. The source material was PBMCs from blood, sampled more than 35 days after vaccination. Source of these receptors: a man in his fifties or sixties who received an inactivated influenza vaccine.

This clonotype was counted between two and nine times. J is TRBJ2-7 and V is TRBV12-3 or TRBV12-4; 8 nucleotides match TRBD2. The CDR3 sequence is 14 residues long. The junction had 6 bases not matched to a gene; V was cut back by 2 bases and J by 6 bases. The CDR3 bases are TGTGCCAGCAGTTTAAGCCCAGGGACTAGCGAGCAGTACTTC. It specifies CASSLSPGTSEQYF.

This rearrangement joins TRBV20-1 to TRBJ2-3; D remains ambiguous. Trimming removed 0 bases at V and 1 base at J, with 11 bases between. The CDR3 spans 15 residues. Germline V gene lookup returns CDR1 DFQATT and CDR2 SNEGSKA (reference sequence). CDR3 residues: CSARDAASGTDTQYF. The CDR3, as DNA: TGCAGTGCTAGAGATGCCGCGAGCGGCACAGATACGCAGTATTTT.

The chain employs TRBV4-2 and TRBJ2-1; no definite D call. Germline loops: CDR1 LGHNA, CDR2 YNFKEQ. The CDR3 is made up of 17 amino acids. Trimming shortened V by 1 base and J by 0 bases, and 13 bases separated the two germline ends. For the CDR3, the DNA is TGTGCCAGCAGCCAAGGTCGATCCGGAAGCTCCTACAATGAGCAGTTCTTC. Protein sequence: CASSQGRSGSSYNEQFF.

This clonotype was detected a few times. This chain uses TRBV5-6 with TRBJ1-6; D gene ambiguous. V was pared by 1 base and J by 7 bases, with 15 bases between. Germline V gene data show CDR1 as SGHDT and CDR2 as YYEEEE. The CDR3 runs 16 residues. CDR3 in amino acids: CASSLRVVTVNSPLHF. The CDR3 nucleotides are TGTGCCAGCAGCTTGAGGGTAGTGACCGTAAATTCACCCCTCCACTTT.

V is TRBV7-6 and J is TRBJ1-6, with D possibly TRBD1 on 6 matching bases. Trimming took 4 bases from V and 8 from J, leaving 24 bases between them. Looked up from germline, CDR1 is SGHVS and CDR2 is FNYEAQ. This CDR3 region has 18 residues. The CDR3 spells CASSSGHSLANGYSPLHF. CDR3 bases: TGTGCCAGCAGCTCGGGACACTCCCTGGCTAATGGATATTCACCCCTCCACTTT. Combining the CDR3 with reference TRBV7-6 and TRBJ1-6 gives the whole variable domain GAGVSQSPRYKVTKRGQDVALRCDPISGHVSLYWYRQALGQGPEFLTYFNYEAQQDKSGLPNDRFSAERPEGSISTLTIQRTEQRDSAMYRCASSSGHSLANGYSPLHFGNGTRLTVT.

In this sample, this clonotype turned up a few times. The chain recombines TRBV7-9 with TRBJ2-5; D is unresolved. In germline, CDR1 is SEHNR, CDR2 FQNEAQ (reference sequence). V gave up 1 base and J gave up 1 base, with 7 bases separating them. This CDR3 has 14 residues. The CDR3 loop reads CASSLGYFQETQYF. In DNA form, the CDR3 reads TGTGCCAGCAGCTTAGGCTACTTCCAAGAGACCCAGTACTTC. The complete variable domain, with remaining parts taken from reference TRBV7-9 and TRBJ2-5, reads DTGVSQNPRHKITKRGQNVTFRCDPISEHNRLYWYRQTLGQGPEFLTYFQNEAQLEKSRLLSDRFSAERPKGSFSTLEIQRTEQGDSAMYLCASSLGYFQETQYFGPGTRLLVL.

CDR3 protein: CATSDALNRGRGLTDTQYF. CDR3 DNA sequence: TGTGCCACCAGTGACGCCCTCAACAGGGGGCGCGGGTTGACAGATACGCAGTATTTT. The chain is built from TRBV24-1 and TRBJ2-3; TRBD1 matches 9 bases. CDR1 KGHDR and CDR2 SFDVKD come from the germline V gene. The V segment lost 4 bases and the J segment 3 bases; nucleotides outside the gene matches: 16. The CDR3 has 19 amino acids.

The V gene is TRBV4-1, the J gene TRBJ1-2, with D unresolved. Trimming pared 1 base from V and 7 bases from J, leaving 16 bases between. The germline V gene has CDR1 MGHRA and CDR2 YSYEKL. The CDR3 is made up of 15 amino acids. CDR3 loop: CASSQVPILRVGYTF. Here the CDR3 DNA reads TGCGCCAGCAGCCAAGTTCCTATTTTGCGGGTTGGCTACACCTTC.

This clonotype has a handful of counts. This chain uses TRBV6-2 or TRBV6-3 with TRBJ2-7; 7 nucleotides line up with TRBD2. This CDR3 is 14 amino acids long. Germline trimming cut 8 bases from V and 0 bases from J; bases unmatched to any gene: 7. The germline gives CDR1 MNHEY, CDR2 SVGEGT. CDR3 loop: CASHLAGFSYEQYF. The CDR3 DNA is TGTGCCAGCCACTTAGCGGGCTTCTCCTACGAGCAGTACTTC.